This T cell receptor (beta chain) was found in a study of T cell changes during pregnancy in multiple sclerosis. Generated by immunoSEQ multiplex PCR, the TCRdb table keeps only in-frame clones and is missing some. The repertoire holds roughly 38,000 clones, 92% seen once, with roughly 29% in the top ten. The TCR comes from a female donor with multiple sclerosis, enrolled in a pregnancy study. The sample here was CD8+ T cells from peripheral blood mononuclear cells, taken before pregnancy.

The CDR3 DNA is TGTGCCAGCAGCTTGGCCCGGGGTTCTAACTATGGCTACACCTTC. Its translation is CASSLARGSNYGYTF. This chain connects TRBV5-4 to TRBJ1-2; D unresolved. Germline V gene data show CDR1 as SGHNT and CDR2 as YYREEE (reference sequence). The CDR3 covers 15 residues. The ends were cut back, 0 bases at V and 0 bases at J, with 9 bases in the middle.